The rows below give T cell receptor beta chains drawn from one sample of a study of shared clonotypes between healthy human individuals. Clones were sequenced by immunoSEQ multiplex PCR, and TCRdb holds only the in-frame ones, with some missing. The sample records around 510,000 clones, more than 95% being singletons. The sequenced sample was naive CD4+ T cells sorted from blood. Receptors were obtained from a young woman in good health. Both conserved end residues are part of each CDR3. A D gene is named only where the DNA matches it firmly.

TGTGCCAGCAGCCAGGAACGATCCTCAAATGAGCAGTACTTC,CASSQERSSNEQYF,TRBJ2-7,TRBV2,-
TGTGCCAGCAGTTCATCTAGCGGGAGTGTAGATACGCAGTATTTT,CASSSSSGSVDTQYF,TRBJ2-3,TRBV28,TRBD2
TGCGCCAGCAGCTTGGACACCCAAACAGGGCTCTCTGGAAACACCATATATTTT,CASSLDTQTGLSGNTIYF,TRBJ1-3,TRBV5-1,-
TGTGCCAGCCGAGAGGGGACTTTAAGCTACGAGCAGTACTTC,CASREGTLSYEQYF,TRBJ2-7,TRBV28,-
TGCGCCAGCGGGGAGCGAGAGCAGTTCTTC,CASGEREQFF,TRBJ2-1,TRBV10-2,-
TGCGCCAGCAGCAGGGGACAGGTTGACACTGAAGCTTTCTTT,CASSRGQVDTEAFF,TRBJ1-1,TRBV5-1,TRBD1
TGTGCCAGCAGCTTGTTGGTGAACACTGAAGCTTTCTTT,CASSLLVNTEAFF,TRBJ1-1,TRBV5-8,-
TGCGCCAGCAGCAGTCCGGGAGAGACCCAGTACTTC,CASSSPGETQYF,TRBJ2-5,TRBV5-1,-
TGTGCCAGCAGTTTATCCTCCCCCCTGGGGCTGGGGTCCTACGAGCAGTACTTC,CASSLSSPLGLGSYEQYF,TRBJ2-7,TRBV28,-
TGCGCCAGCAGCCAACCGGGACAATCCTACGAGCAGTACTTC,CASSQPGQSYEQYF,TRBJ2-7,TRBV4-1,-
TGCAGTGCTTCTAGCTCCTACGAGCAGTACTTC,CSASSSYEQYF,TRBJ2-7,TRBV20-1,-
TGTGCCAGCAGTGAGGGAATCGGTGAGCAGTTCTTC,CASSEGIGEQFF,TRBJ2-1,TRBV2,-
TGTGCCAGCAGTTACGCGGGACTTTCTGGAAACACCATATATTTT,CASSYAGLSGNTIYF,TRBJ1-3,TRBV6-6,-
TGCGCCAGCAGCTCGAGCGGACTAGCGGGGGCCGGGGAGCTGTTTTTT,CASSSSGLAGAGELFF,TRBJ2-2,TRBV5-1,TRBD2
TGTGCCAGCAGCTTAGAGGGATGGGGTACGCAGTATTTT,CASSLEGWGTQYF,TRBJ2-3,TRBV5-4,-
TGTGCCTGGGGACAGTCAGGGCTTCAGCCCCAGCATTTT,CAWGQSGLQPQHF,TRBJ1-5,TRBV30,-
TGTGCCAGCAGCCACGACAGGGGATTCTTCGGGAATCAGCCCCAGCATTTT,CASSHDRGFFGNQPQHF,TRBJ1-5,TRBV5-8,TRBD1
TGTGCCAGTTCAACTAGCGGATCGAATGAGCAGTTCTTC,CASSTSGSNEQFF,TRBJ2-1,TRBV9,TRBD2
TGCGCCAGCAGCCAAGGACAGGGTAAGGTCTACGAGCAGTACTTC,CASSQGQGKVYEQYF,TRBJ2-7,TRBV4-1,TRBD1
TGTGCCAGTAGTATAGGATGGGACATCACTGAAGCTTTCTTT,CASSIGWDITEAFF,TRBJ1-1,TRBV19,-
TGTGCCAGCAGTAGAGCTAGCGGCGCTTACAATGAGCAGTTCTTC,CASSRASGAYNEQFF,TRBJ2-1,TRBV2,TRBD2
TGTGCCAGCAGTGAAGGTCTACCCCAGGGGGTAGGTGAAAAACTGTTTTTT,CASSEGLPQGVGEKLFF,TRBJ1-4,TRBV2,TRBD1